The 20 T cell receptor beta chains given below trace back to one sample, sequenced in a study of regulatory T cells in long-lasting Graves disease. Arm-PCR of CDR3 regions and iRepertoire HTBI primers were the basis on which TCR beta libraries were built. In TCRdb, the multiplex PCR reads were re-called with MiXCR into one record per CDR3 protein. The sample has about 470,000 distinct CDR3 sequences; under 25% are singletons. Time point given: persistent/refractory GD, antithyroid drugs over 5 years with positive TRAb. PBMC RNA served as the TCR library source. The specimen was peripheral blood mononuclear cells (PBMCs), collected when the disease was refractory, from a patient treated with antithyroid drugs. The receptors come from a female donor with Graves disease.

This clonotype was detected ten times or more. The rearrangement joins TRBV25-1 to TRBJ2-5; 7 nucleotides agree with TRBD2. J lost 0 bases, V lost 4 bases, and 11 bases had no gene match. The CDR3 has 17 residues. Germline CDR1 and CDR2: MGHDK and SYGVNS. As DNA, the CDR3 is TGTGCCAGCAGTGGATTCCCCGTGGGGGGGAACCAAGAGACCCAGTACTTC. It translates to CASSGFPVGGNQETQYF.

As for this clonotype: A much more abundant neighbour one base away suggests this may be a read error. The chain combines TRBV28 with TRBJ2-7; D may correspond to TRBD1 or TRBD2 (5 bases each). Germline-derived CDR1 and CDR2 are MDHEN and SYDVKM. This CDR3 comprises 14 residues. V shed 2 bases and J shed 9 bases, with 17 bases lying between them. The CDR3 protein is CASSLIGTYEWQYF. As DNA, the CDR3 is TGTGCCAGCAGTTTAATAGGGACCTACGAATGGCAGTACTTC.

In its sample, this clonotype was seen many times. The rearrangement uses TRBV11-3 and TRBJ1-2; D is unclear. Trimming took 2 bases from V and 2 from J, leaving 9 bases between them. CDR1 is SGHNT, CDR2 YENEEA, per germline. This CDR3 has 14 residues. The DNA of the CDR3 is TGTGCCAGCAGCTTACCGGGTGAGAACTATGGCTACACCTTC. Its translation is CASSLPGENYGYTF.

The table lists this clonotype with a few counts. The chain uses TRBV20-1 and TRBJ1-4; no reliable D call. The CDR3 runs 17 residues. Trimming took off 1 base at V and 5 bases at J, with 20 bases between the two ends. Germline CDR1 DFQATT, CDR2 SNEGSKA (reference sequence). CDR3 in DNA: TGCAGTGCTAGAGGCGGAACCAGAGGGAAACTGAATGAAAAACTGTTTTTT. Its protein is CSARGGTRGKLNEKLFF.

This clonotype was recorded many times. J is TRBJ1-2 and V is TRBV2, with TRBD1 matching 7 bases. The CDR3 consists of 16 residues. V dropped 3 bases and J dropped 4; count of bases not matched to a gene: 11. Germline V gene data show CDR1 as SNHLY and CDR2 as FYNNEI. The CDR3 here is CASSDEAGGTTYGYTF. CDR3 nucleotide sequence: TGTGCCAGCAGTGACGAGGCAGGGGGTACGACCTATGGCTACACCTTC.

This clonotype was observed a few times. V is TRBV29-1 and J is TRBJ2-7; 12 bases line up with TRBD2. The CDR3 extends over 14 amino acids. The V and J ends lost 7 bases and 1 base, in that order; junction bases with no gene match: 5. Per the germline V gene, CDR1 is SQVTM and CDR2 is ANQGSEA. The CDR3 DNA follows: TGCAGCGCTCGGACTAGCGGGGAATCCTACGAGCAGTACTTC. Residues: CSARTSGESYEQYF.

In this sample, this clonotype turned up a few times. The chain recombines TRBV27 with TRBJ1-5, with 7 nucleotides matching TRBD1. The CDR3 sequence is 17 residues long. Germline CDR1 reads MNHEY; CDR2 reads SMNVEV (reference sequence). V lost 5 bases and J lost 5; bases outside the gene matches: 15. CDR3 amino acids: CASSSFQGGVRDQPQHF. Written as DNA, the CDR3 is TGTGCCAGCAGTAGTTTCCAGGGGGGTGTACGAGATCAGCCCCAGCATTTT.

J is TRBJ2-3 and V is TRBV7-8; TRBD2 agrees at 12 bases. CDR1 and CDR2 (germline): SGHVS, FQNEAQ. The CDR3 contains 17 residues. Trimming took 5 bases from V and 4 from J; bases not matched to a gene: 10. The CDR3: CASSKPSSGREPDTQYF. DNA for the CDR3: TGTGCCAGCAGCAAGCCTTCTAGCGGGAGGGAACCAGATACGCAGTATTTT.

This rearrangement joins TRBV7-9 to TRBJ1-1; 7 bases match TRBD1. The CDR3 sequence is 15 residues long. Germline trimming cut 3 bases from V and 1 base from J; bases unmatched to any gene: 5. CDR1 and CDR2 from the germline V gene are SEHNR and FQNEAQ (reference sequence). The chain's CDR3 is CASSFTGQPNTEAFF. The CDR3 nucleotides read TGTGCCAGCAGCTTTACGGGACAGCCGAACACTGAAGCTTTCTTT.

This clonotype was recorded at least ten times. This rearrangement joins TRBV28 to TRBJ2-1; TRBD1 aligns across 9 bases. V lost 5 bases to trimming and J lost 4 bases; unmatched junction nucleotides: 9. The CDR3 is made up of 16 amino acids. Per the germline V gene, CDR1 is MDHEN and CDR2 is SYDVKM. The CDR3 spells CASSQYRDRAYNEQFF. The CDR3 DNA follows: TGTGCCAGCAGTCAATACCGGGACAGGGCATACAATGAGCAGTTCTTC. The full variable domain, in which reference TRBV28 and TRBJ2-1 provide the parts outside the CDR3, is DVKVTQSSRYLVKRTGEKVFLECVQDMDHENMFWYRQDPGLGLRLIYFSYDVKMKEKGDIPEGYSVSREKKERFSLILESASTNQTSMYLCASSQYRDRAYNEQFFGPGTRLTVL.

The chain carries TRBV14 and TRBJ2-5; 8 bases are a match to TRBD2. Germline V CDR1 and CDR2: SGHDN, FVKESK. V dropped 4 bases and J dropped 2; count of bases not matched to a gene: 6. The CDR3 has 15 residues. The CDR3 region is CASSPGREEQETQYF. In DNA form, the CDR3 reads TGTGCCAGCAGCCCAGGGCGGGAGGAACAAGAGACCCAGTACTTC.

This clonotype was seen a handful of times. The chain carries TRBV12-5 and TRBJ2-2; D is uncertain. The CDR3 totals 14 residues. The germline V and J ends were trimmed by 1 base and 0 bases, with 3 bases remaining between them. Germline CDR1 and CDR2: LGHNT and FRNRAP. This CDR3 is CASGLAPNTGELFF. As DNA, the CDR3 is TGTGCTAGTGGTTTGGCCCCGAACACCGGGGAGCTGTTTTTT.

The chain has TRBV4-2 and TRBJ2-5, with D possibly TRBD1 on 5 matching bases. The tail of the sequence fits TRBJ2-7 better, so the J call may be wrong. The CDR3 is made up of 14 amino acids. CDR1 LGHNA and CDR2 YNFKEQ come from the germline V gene. The CDR3 is CASSQVQGTYEQYF. The CDR3 DNA reads TGTGCCAGCAGCCAAGTGCAGGGAACCTACGAGCAGTACTTC.

This clonotype was observed at least ten times. The CDR3 DNA reads TGTGCCAGCAGTTTAATTCCCGGGGACTATGGCTACACCTTC. Residues: CASSLIPGDYGYTF. The chain employs TRBV12-3 or TRBV12-4 and TRBJ1-2; no reliable D call. The CDR3 is 14 residues long. V was clipped by 2 bases and J by 3 bases, with 10 bases between them.

This clonotype appeared many times. The rearrangement joins TRBV12-3 or TRBV12-4 to TRBJ1-2, with D perhaps TRBD1 (5 bases). The CDR3 has 15 amino acids. Trimming removed 6 bases at V and 7 bases at J, with 21 bases between. CDR3: CASSPTNRGRSGYTF. The CDR3 DNA sequence: TGTGCCAGCAGCCCAACCAACCGGGGCAGGAGTGGCTACACCTTC.

The genes are TRBV20-1 and TRBJ2-3, with D hard to call. The CDR3 extends over 12 amino acids. The V gene's germline CDR1 is DFQATT and CDR2 SNEGSKA (reference sequence). Trimming pared 7 bases from V and 6 bases from J, leaving 14 bases between. CDR3 DNA: TGCAGTGTCGCGAACAGCGCGGATACGCAGTATTTT. Its translation: CSVANSADTQYF.

J is TRBJ1-2 and V is TRBV27; TRBD1 matches 9 bases. The CDR3 loop spans 14 amino acids. Losses at the gene ends were 6 bases for V and 4 bases for J; bases not matched to a gene: 6. Germline V gives CDR1 MNHEY, CDR2 SMNVEV (reference sequence). CDR3 amino acids: CASSPWTGAYGYTF. CDR3 DNA sequence: TGTGCCAGCAGCCCTTGGACAGGGGCCTATGGCTACACCTTC.

The V and J genes are TRBV6-5 and TRBJ2-2; 7 bases align to TRBD1. The germline CDR1 and CDR2 sequences are MNHEY and SVGAGI. After removal of 0 bases from V and 2 bases from J, the junction contained 3 bases not matched to a gene. The CDR3 runs 16 residues. CDR3 loop: CASSYSRGLNTGELFF. CDR3 DNA: TGTGCCAGCAGTTACTCAAGGGGGCTCAACACCGGGGAGCTGTTTTTT.

The chain carries TRBV10-3 and TRBJ1-2; D unclear. Per germline, CDR1 ENHRY and CDR2 SYGVKD. Trimming took off 7 bases at V and 7 bases at J, with 16 bases between the two ends. The CDR3 length is 13 residues. The CDR3 protein is CAITQSEDRGYTF. The CDR3 DNA sequence: TGTGCCATCACCCAGAGCGAGGATCGTGGCTACACCTTC.

This clonotype was detected many times. The CDR3 reads CASSSGLGGFYEQYF. The DNA for the CDR3 is TGTGCCAGCAGTTCGGGACTGGGCGGGTTTTACGAGCAGTACTTC. The rearrangement joins TRBV28 to TRBJ2-7; TRBD2 is a possible D gene (6 bases). Looked up from germline, CDR1 is MDHEN and CDR2 is SYDVKM. V lost 4 bases and J lost 4, with 17 bases in between. This CDR3 has 15 residues.